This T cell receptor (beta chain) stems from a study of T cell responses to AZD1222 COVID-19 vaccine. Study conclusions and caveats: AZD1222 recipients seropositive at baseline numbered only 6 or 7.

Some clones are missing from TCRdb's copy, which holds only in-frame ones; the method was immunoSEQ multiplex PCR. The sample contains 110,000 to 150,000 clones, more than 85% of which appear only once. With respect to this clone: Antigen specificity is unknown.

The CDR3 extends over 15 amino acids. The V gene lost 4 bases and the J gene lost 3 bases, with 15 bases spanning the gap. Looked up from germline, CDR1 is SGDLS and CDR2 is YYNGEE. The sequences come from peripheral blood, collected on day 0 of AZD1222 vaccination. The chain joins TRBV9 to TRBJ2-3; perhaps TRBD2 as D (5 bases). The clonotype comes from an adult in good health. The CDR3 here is CASSPSRRITDTQYF. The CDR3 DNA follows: TGTGCCAGCAGCCCCTCTCGGAGGATTACAGATACGCAGTATTTT.